The TCR beta chain described here comes from a study of CD8+ T cells in alopecia areata. Investigators isolated RNA and reverse transcribed it into cDNA to act as the sequencing template. Profiling relied on immunoSEQ multiplex PCR, and the TCRdb table lists in-frame clones only, not all of them. Among some 150,000 clones listed, about three fifths were seen once. Trimming removed 4 bases from V and 1 base from J; junction bases left unmatched: 4. Per germline, CDR1 MGHDK and CDR2 SYGVNS. The CDR3 totals 14 residues. Treatment described: oral pan-JAK inhibitor, 5-10 mg twice daily. Obtained from alopecia areata patients were lesional scalp punch biopsies along with peripheral blood.

This chain joins TRBV25-1 and TRBJ2-7; 7 nucleotides match TRBD1. This sequence was found in a human donor with alopecia areata. The sample in question was CD4+ T cells sorted from blood, obtained at approximately week 56, from a patient treated with tofacitinib. The CDR3 DNA is TGTGCCAGCAGTGTGGGACAGATGTCCTACGAGCAGTACTTC. Translating gives CASSVGQMSYEQYF.